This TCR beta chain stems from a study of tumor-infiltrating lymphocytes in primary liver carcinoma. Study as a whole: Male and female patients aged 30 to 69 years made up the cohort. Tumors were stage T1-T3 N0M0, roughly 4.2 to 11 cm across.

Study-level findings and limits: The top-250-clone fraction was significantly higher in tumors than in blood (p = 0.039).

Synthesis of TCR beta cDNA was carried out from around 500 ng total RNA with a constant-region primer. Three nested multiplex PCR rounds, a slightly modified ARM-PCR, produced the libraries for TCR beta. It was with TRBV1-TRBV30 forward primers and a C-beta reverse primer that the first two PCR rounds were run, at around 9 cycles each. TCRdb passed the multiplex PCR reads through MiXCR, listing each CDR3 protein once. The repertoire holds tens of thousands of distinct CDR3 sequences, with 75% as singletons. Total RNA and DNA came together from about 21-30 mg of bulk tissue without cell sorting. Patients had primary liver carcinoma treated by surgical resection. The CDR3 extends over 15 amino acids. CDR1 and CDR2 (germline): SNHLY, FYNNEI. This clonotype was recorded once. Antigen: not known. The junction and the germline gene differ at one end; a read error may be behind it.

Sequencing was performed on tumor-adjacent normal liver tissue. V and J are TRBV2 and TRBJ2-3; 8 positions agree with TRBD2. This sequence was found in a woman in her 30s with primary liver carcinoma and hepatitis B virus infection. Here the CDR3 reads CASRSGTSGTDTRYF. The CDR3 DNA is TGTGCCAGCAGATCTGGGACTAGTGGCACAGATACGCGGTATTTT.